In its sample, the clone carrying this T cell receptor beta chain was seen a few times. Antigen unknown. This specimen comes from a study of response to subunit inactivated influenza vaccine. The germline gives CDR1 DFQATT, CDR2 SNEGSKA (reference sequence). The CDR3 consists of 14 residues. V lost 6 bases, J lost 5 bases, and 8 bases stayed unmatched. Overall study results and limits: Authors suggested each seasonal influenza vaccination recruits few new T cells.

TCRdb re-called the RT-PCR reads through MiXCR, storing one row per CDR3 protein. The repertoire holds 650,000 to 850,000 distinct CDR3 sequences, about 15% seen once, with 6.5% to 8.5% in the top ten. The V call is TRBV20-1, the J call TRBJ2-1, with 9 bases fitting TRBD2. The sequences come from PBMCs from blood, collected around 15 days before vaccination. The TCR was taken from a man aged 45-65 years who received an inactivated influenza vaccine. In DNA form, the CDR3 reads TGCAGTGCGCCCGTTGGACTAGCGAACAATGAGCAGTTCTTC. As protein: CSAPVGLANNEQFF.